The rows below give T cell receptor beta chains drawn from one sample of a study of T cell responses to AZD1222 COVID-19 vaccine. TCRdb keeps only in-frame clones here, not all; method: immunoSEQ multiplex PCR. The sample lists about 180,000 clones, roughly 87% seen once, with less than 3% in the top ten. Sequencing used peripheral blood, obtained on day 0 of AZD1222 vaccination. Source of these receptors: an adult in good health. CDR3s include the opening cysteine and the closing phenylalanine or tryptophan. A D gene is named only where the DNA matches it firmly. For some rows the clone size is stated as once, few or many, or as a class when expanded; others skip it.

CDR3 protein: CASSYRGGETQYF
CDR3 DNA: TGTGCCAGCAGTTACCGGGGTGGCGAGACCCAGTACTTC
clone size: NA
V gene: TRBV6-5
D gene: NA
J gene: TRBJ2-5

CDR3 protein: CASSSRTSGGVEQFF
CDR3 DNA: TGCGCCAGCAGCTCCCGAACTAGCGGCGGTGTTGAGCAGTTCTTC
clone size: NA
V gene: TRBV5-1
D gene: TRBD2
J gene: TRBJ2-1

CDR3 protein: CASSLVGETQYF
CDR3 DNA: TGCGCCAGCAGCTTGGTGGGGGAGACCCAGTACTTC
clone size: NA
V gene: TRBV5-1
D gene: NA
J gene: TRBJ2-5

CDR3 protein: CASSQGTGPNYGYTF
CDR3 DNA: TGTGCCAGCAGCCAAGGGACAGGGCCAAACTATGGCTACACCTTC
clone size: NA
V gene: TRBV3-1/TRBV3-2
D gene: TRBD1
J gene: TRBJ1-2

CDR3 protein: CASSYSMAVEAYEQYF
CDR3 DNA: TGTGCCAGCAGTTACTCGATGGCGGTCGAAGCCTACGAGCAGTACTTC
clone size: NA
V gene: TRBV6-5
D gene: NA
J gene: TRBJ2-7

CDR3 protein: CASRSSYGYTF
CDR3 DNA: TGTGCCAGTCGGTCGAGCTATGGCTACACCTTC
clone size: NA
V gene: TRBV19
D gene: NA
J gene: TRBJ1-2

CDR3 protein: CASSQAGQGALVYEQYF
CDR3 DNA: TGTGCCAGCAGCCAAGCCGGACAGGGGGCTTTGGTTTACGAGCAGTACTTC
clone size: NA
V gene: TRBV4-2
D gene: TRBD1
J gene: TRBJ2-7

CDR3 protein: CASKLGMNTEAFF
CDR3 DNA: TGTGCCAGCAAGCTTGGGATGAACACTGAAGCTTTCTTT
clone size: NA
V gene: TRBV6-5
D gene: NA
J gene: TRBJ1-1

CDR3 protein: CASSGAYNEQFF
CDR3 DNA: TGTGCCAGTAGCGGAGCCTACAATGAGCAGTTCTTC
clone size: NA
V gene: TRBV19
D gene: NA
J gene: TRBJ2-1

CDR3 protein: CATSPRRGLAGNTGELFF
CDR3 DNA: TGTGCCACCAGCCCCCGGAGGGGACTAGCGGGGAACACCGGGGAGCTGTTTTTT
clone size: NA
V gene: TRBV15
D gene: TRBD2
J gene: TRBJ2-2

CDR3 protein: CASRGLGQGKTGANVLTF
CDR3 DNA: TGTGCCAGCAGGGGGCTGGGACAGGGAAAGACTGGGGCCAACGTCCTGACTTTC
clone size: NA
V gene: TRBV25-1
D gene: TRBD1
J gene: TRBJ2-6

CDR3 protein: CASSPPRTSGTDTQYF
CDR3 DNA: TGTGCCAGCAGCCCCCCGAGGACTAGCGGGACAGATACGCAGTATTTT
clone size: NA
V gene: TRBV28
D gene: TRBD2
J gene: TRBJ2-3

CDR3 protein: CASRGDRGGSYEQYF
CDR3 DNA: TGTGCCAGCAGGGGGGACAGGGGGGGTTCCTACGAGCAGTACTTC
clone size: NA
V gene: TRBV28
D gene: TRBD1
J gene: TRBJ2-7

CDR3 protein: CASSLVGKGAGNTIYF
CDR3 DNA: TGTGCCAGCAGCTTAGTAGGGAAAGGGGCTGGAAACACCATATATTTT
clone size: NA
V gene: TRBV7-2
D gene: NA
J gene: TRBJ1-3

CDR3 protein: CASSPGTDYNEQFF
CDR3 DNA: TGTGCCAGCAGCCCCGGGACAGATTACAATGAGCAGTTCTTC
clone size: few
V gene: TRBV6-4
D gene: TRBD1
J gene: TRBJ2-1

CDR3 protein: CASSPAPGGGETQYF
CDR3 DNA: TGTGCCAGCAGTCCGGCCCCAGGGGGCGGGGAGACCCAGTACTTC
clone size: NA
V gene: TRBV7-6
D gene: TRBD1
J gene: TRBJ2-5

CDR3 protein: CASRESPTVVNSPLHF
CDR3 DNA: TGCGCCAGCAGGGAGAGCCCGACGGTTGTTAATTCACCCCTCCACTTT
clone size: NA
V gene: TRBV5-1
D gene: NA
J gene: TRBJ1-6

CDR3 protein: CSASPHHTSTYGYTF
CDR3 DNA: TGCAGTGCTAGTCCCCACCACACGAGTACCTATGGCTACACCTTC
clone size: NA
V gene: TRBV20-1
D gene: NA
J gene: TRBJ1-2

CDR3 protein: CAWSVGQTYEQYF
CDR3 DNA: TGTGCCTGGAGTGTAGGGCAGACCTACGAGCAGTACTTC
clone size: NA
V gene: TRBV30
D gene: NA
J gene: TRBJ2-7

CDR3 protein: CASSLDPGPNTEAFF
CDR3 DNA: TGTGCCAGCAGCTTAGATCCGGGGCCGAACACTGAAGCTTTCTTT
clone size: once
V gene: TRBV7-9
D gene: NA
J gene: TRBJ1-1

CDR3 protein: CASRERETYEQYF
CDR3 DNA: TGTGCCAGCAGAGAGCGGGAGACCTACGAGCAGTACTTC
clone size: NA
V gene: TRBV6-5
D gene: TRBD2
J gene: TRBJ2-7

CDR3 protein: CASSQEEGQFNSPLHF
CDR3 DNA: TGTGCCAGCAGCCAAGAAGAGGGGCAATTTAATTCACCCCTCCACTTT
clone size: NA
V gene: TRBV4-2
D gene: NA
J gene: TRBJ1-6

CDR3 protein: CASSLPQTGLASDTQYF
CDR3 DNA: TGTGCCAGCAGCTTGCCACAAACGGGACTAGCTTCAGATACGCAGTATTTT
clone size: NA
V gene: TRBV11-2
D gene: TRBD2
J gene: TRBJ2-3

CDR3 protein: CASATDRGWGGYTF
CDR3 DNA: TGTGCCAGCGCCACCGACAGGGGCTGGGGGGGCTACACCTTC
clone size: NA
V gene: TRBV27
D gene: TRBD1
J gene: TRBJ1-2

CDR3 protein: CATYRTDSGNTIYF
CDR3 DNA: TGTGCCACCTACCGGACGGACTCTGGAAACACCATATATTTT
clone size: NA
V gene: TRBV10-3
D gene: NA
J gene: TRBJ1-3

CDR3 protein: CATATWAGGNTEAFF
CDR3 DNA: NA
clone size: NA
V gene: TRBV21-1
D gene: NA
J gene: TRBJ1-1

CDR3 protein: CASSISGGTSYEQYF
CDR3 DNA: TGCGCCAGCAGCATTAGCGGGGGTACCTCCTACGAGCAGTACTTC
clone size: NA
V gene: TRBV5-1
D gene: TRBD2
J gene: TRBJ2-7

CDR3 protein: CASISTGQGSYEQYF
CDR3 DNA: TGTGCCAGCATATCAACGGGACAGGGGTCCTACGAGCAGTACTTC
clone size: once
V gene: TRBV6-4
D gene: TRBD1
J gene: TRBJ2-7

CDR3 protein: CASSLARGYTDTQYF
CDR3 DNA: TGTGCCAGCAGCTTGGCGCGGGGGTACACAGATACGCAGTATTTT
clone size: NA
V gene: TRBV5-4
D gene: TRBD2
J gene: TRBJ2-3

CDR3 protein: CASSALSGSVYGEQFF
CDR3 DNA: TGCGCCAGCAGTGCTCTTAGCGGGAGTGTATACGGTGAGCAGTTCTTC
clone size: NA
V gene: TRBV10-2
D gene: TRBD2
J gene: TRBJ2-1

CDR3 protein: CASHQGILYEQYF
CDR3 DNA: TGTGCCTCTCATCAGGGAATCCTTTACGAGCAGTACTTC
clone size: NA
V gene: TRBV30
D gene: NA
J gene: TRBJ2-7

CDR3 protein: CASSLAGQGLIEAFF
CDR3 DNA: TGTGCCAGCAGCTTAGCGGGACAGGGTTTAATTGAAGCTTTCTTT
clone size: NA
V gene: TRBV7-9
D gene: TRBD1
J gene: TRBJ1-1